This entry describes one T cell receptor (beta chain). Though nominally healthy at sampling, donors likely had unrecorded immune exposures. The sample belongs to a study of cytomegalovirus exposure and HLA in healthy donors. Trimming left V 1 base short and J 1 base short, with 10 bases between. This CDR3 contains 15 residues. Germline V gene lookup returns CDR1 SQVTM and CDR2 ANQGSEA. PCR used 60 Vbeta primers and 13 Jbeta primers. Generated by immunoSEQ multiplex PCR, the TCRdb table keeps only in-frame clones and is missing some. The sample yields approximately 210,000 clones, around 85% seen once. The chain has TRBV29-1 and TRBJ2-2; D gene uncertain. This sequence was found in a man aged 18 to 35 in good health and CMV-seronegative. Source material: PBMCs. The CDR3 DNA reads TGCAGCGTTGAAGGTGGGCAGCTGAACACCGGGGAGCTGTTTTTT. Amino acids: CSVEGGQLNTGELFF.